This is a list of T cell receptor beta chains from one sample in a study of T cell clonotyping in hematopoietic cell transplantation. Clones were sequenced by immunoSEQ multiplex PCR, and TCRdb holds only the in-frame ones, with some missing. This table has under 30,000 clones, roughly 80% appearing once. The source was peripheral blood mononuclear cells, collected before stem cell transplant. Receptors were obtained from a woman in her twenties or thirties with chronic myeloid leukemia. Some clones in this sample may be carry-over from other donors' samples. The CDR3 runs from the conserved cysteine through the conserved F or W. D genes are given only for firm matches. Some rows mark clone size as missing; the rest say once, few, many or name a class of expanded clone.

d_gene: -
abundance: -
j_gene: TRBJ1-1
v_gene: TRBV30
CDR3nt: TGTGCCTGGAGCCTCGGGGGGAACACTGAAGCTTTCTTT
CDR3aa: CAWSLGGNTEAFF

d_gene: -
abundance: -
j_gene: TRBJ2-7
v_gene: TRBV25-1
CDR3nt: TGTGCCAGCAGTGTGAATTCCTACGAGCAGTACTTC
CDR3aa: CASSVNSYEQYF

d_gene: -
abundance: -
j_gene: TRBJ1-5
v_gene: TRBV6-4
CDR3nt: TGTGCCAGCAGTGTCGGGGCGGCGGGCAATCAGCCCCAGCATTTT
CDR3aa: CASSVGAAGNQPQHF

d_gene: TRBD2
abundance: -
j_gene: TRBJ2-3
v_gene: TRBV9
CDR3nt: TGTGCCAGCAGCACTAGCGGGGGGATCACAGATACGCAGTATTTT
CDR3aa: CASSTSGGITDTQYF

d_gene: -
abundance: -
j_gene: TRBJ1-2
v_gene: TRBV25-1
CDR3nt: TGTGCCAGCAGTGGTTGGTCAGCCTTAGCTAACTATGGCTACACCTTC
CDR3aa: CASSGWSALANYGYTF

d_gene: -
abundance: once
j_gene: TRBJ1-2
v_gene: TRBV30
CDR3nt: TGTGCCTGGAGTGTAGGAGGTTCCCTTGGCTACACCTTC
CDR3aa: CAWSVGGSLGYTF

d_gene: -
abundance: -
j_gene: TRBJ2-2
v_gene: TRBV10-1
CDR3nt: TGCGCCAGCAGTCATTCCGGGGAGCTGTTTTTT
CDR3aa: CASSHSGELFF

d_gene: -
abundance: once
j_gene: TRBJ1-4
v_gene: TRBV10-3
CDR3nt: TGTGCCATCAGTCCGACGGAAAATGAAAAACTGTTTTTT
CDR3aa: CAISPTENEKLFF

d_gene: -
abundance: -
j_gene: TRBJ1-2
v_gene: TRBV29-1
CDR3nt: TGCAGCGTTGAAGACTCGACACAGCTCTATGGCTACACCTTC
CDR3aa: CSVEDSTQLYGYTF

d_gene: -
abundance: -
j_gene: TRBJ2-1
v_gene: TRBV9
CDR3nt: TGTGCCAGCAGCGAGGGTGGACTAACATACAATGAGCAGTTCTTC
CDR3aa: CASSEGGLTYNEQFF

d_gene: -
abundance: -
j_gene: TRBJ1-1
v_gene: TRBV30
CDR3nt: TGTGCCTGGAGTGAATCTGTGAACACTGAAGCTTTCTTT
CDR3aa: CAWSESVNTEAFF

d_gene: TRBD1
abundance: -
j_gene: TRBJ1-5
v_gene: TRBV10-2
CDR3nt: TGCGCCAGCTGGGACAGGACTAACAATCAGCCCCAGCATTTT
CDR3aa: CASWDRTNNQPQHF

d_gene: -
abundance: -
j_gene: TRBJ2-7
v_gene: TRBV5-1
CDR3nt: TGCGCCAGCAGCTTTAACTCCTACGAGCAGTACTTC
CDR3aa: CASSFNSYEQYF

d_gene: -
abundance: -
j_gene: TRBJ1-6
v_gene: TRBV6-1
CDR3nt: TGTGCCAGCTCCCAGGGAGTTGATAATTCACCCCTCCACTTT
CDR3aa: CASSQGVDNSPLHF

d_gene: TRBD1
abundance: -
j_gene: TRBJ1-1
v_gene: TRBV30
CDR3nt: TGTGCCTGGAGTGGGGACAGGACTTCCACTGAAGCTTTCTTT
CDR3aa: CAWSGDRTSTEAFF

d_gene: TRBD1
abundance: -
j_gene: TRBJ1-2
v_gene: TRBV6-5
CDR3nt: TGTGCCAGCAGACGAGGGACAGGAACTGGCTACACCTTC
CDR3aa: CASRRGTGTGYTF

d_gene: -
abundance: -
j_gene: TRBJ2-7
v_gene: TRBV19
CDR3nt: TGTGCCAGTAGTATGGGTCAGAACTACGAGCAGTACTTC
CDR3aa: CASSMGQNYEQYF

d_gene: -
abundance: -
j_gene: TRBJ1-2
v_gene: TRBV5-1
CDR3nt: TGCGCCAGCAGCTCTACAGGCCGCTATGGCTACACCTTC
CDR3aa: CASSSTGRYGYTF

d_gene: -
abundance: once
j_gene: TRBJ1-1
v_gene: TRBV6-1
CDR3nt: TGTGCCAGCAGTGGAGGGGTACCCACTGAAGCTTTCTTT
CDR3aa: CASSGGVPTEAFF

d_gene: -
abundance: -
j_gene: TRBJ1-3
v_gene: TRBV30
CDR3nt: TGTGCCTGGAACCCCAGGGTAGGGGGAAACACCATATATTTT
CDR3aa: CAWNPRVGGNTIYF

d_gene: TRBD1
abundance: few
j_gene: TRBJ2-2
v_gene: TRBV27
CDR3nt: TGTGCCAGCAGTTTCCGGACAGGGCTCGGGGAGCTGTTTTTT
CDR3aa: CASSFRTGLGELFF

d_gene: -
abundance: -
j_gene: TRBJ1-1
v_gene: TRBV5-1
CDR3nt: TGCGCCAGCAGCGTAACGGGGGCGGGCACTGAAGCTTTCTTT
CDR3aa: CASSVTGAGTEAFF

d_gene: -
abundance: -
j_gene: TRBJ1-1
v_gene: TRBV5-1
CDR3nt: TGCGCCAGCAGCTCCGGGACCCAGATGAACACTGAAGCTTTCTTT
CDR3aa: CASSSGTQMNTEAFF

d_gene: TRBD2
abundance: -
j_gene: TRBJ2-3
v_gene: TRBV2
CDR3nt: TGTGCCAGCAGTGGGATTAGCGGGCTTAGCACAGATACGCAGTATTTT
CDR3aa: CASSGISGLSTDTQYF

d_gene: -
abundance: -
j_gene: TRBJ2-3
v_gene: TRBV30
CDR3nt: TGTGCCTGGAAGCCCCGCCACTATGAAGATACGCAGTATTTT
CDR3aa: CAWKPRHYEDTQYF

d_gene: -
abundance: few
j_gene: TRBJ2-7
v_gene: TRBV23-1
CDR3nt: TGCGCCAGCCTGCTTTCAACAGGGACTATCATGGAGCAGTACTTC
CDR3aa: CASLLSTGTIMEQYF

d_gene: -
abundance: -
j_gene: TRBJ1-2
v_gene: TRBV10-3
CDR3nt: TGTGCCATCAGTGAGTCGAAAGGGAATGGCTACACCTTC
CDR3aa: CAISESKGNGYTF

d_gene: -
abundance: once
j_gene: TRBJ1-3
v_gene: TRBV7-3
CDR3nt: TGTGCCAGCAGCTTCTCCGGAGGGTCTGGAAACACCATATATTTT
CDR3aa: CASSFSGGSGNTIYF

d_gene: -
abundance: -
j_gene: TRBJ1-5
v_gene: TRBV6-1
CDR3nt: TGTGCCAGCAGTGAAGAAATGGGCAGGGCCCATCAGCCCCAGCATTTT
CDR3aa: CASSEEMGRAHQPQHF

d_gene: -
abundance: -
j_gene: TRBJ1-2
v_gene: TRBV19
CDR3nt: TGTGCCTCCCAAAGGGGGTCTATCGGGTATGGCTACACCTTC
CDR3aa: CASQRGSIGYGYTF

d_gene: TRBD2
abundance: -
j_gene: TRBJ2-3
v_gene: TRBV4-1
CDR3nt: TGCGCCAGCAGCCAAGGGCGGGGGGGGGTGACAGATACGCAGTATTTT
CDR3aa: CASSQGRGGVTDTQYF

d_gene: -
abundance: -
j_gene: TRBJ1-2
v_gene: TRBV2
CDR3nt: TGTGCCAGCAGTTTTAGCGACACCCCGAGGGACTTC
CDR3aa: CASSFSDTPRDF

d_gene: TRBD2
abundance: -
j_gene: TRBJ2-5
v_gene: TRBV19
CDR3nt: TGTGCCAGTAGTTCAGTAGCGGGGGGGCCGGAAGAGACCCAGTACTTC
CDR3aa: CASSSVAGGPEETQYF

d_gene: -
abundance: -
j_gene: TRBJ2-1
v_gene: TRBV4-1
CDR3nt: TGCGCCAGCAGCCAAGTCTTGATGGGGGACAATGAGCAGTTCTTC
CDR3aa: CASSQVLMGDNEQFF

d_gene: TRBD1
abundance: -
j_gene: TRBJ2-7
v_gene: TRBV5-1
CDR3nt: TGCGCCAGCAGCTTCGACACAGGGGGAACTCTCTCCTACGAGCAGTACTTC
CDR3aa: CASSFDTGGTLSYEQYF

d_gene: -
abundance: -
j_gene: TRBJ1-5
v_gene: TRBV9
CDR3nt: TGTGCCAGCAGTCCGGATGAGGGCAATCAGCCCCAGCATTTT
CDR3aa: CASSPDEGNQPQHF

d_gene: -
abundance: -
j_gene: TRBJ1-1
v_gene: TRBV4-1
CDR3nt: TGCGCCAGCAGCCTCCCCGACAGGATGAACACTGAAGCTTTCTTT
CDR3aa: CASSLPDRMNTEAFF

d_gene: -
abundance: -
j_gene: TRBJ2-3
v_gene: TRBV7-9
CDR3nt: TGTGCCAGCAGCTTAAGGGGGACGGATAAGGCCGATACGCAGTATTTT
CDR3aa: CASSLRGTDKADTQYF

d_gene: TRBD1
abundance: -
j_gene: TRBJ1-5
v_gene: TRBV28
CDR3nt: TGTGCCAGCTTTCCCCAGGGACAGGGGAATCAGCCCCAGCATTTT
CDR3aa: CASFPQGQGNQPQHF

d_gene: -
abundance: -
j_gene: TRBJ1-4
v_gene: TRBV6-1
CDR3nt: TGTGCCAGCAGTGAGGTCGGCGGGACTAATGAAAAACTGTTTTTT
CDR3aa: CASSEVGGTNEKLFF

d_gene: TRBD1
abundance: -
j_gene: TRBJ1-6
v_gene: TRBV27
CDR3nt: TGTGCCAGCAGGATAGGGGGCGCGGATAATTCACCCCTCCACTTT
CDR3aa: CASRIGGADNSPLHF

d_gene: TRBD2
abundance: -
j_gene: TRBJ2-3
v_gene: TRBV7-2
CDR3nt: TGTGCCAGCAGCTTATCACTAGCGGGGGCAGGAGATACGCAGTATTTT
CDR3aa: CASSLSLAGAGDTQYF

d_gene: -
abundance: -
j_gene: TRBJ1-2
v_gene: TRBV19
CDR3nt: TGTGCCAGTAGTCACAATAGGGGGACTCAGGGGAACAACTATGGCTACACCTTC
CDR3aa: CASSHNRGTQGNNYGYTF

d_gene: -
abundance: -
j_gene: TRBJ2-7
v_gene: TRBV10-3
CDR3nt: TGTGCCACCCGCGGACTTAACGAGCAGTACTTC
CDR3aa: CATRGLNEQYF

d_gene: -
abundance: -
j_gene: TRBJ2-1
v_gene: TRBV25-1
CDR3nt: TGTGCCAGCAGTGGGGCTCCTGTCTACAATGAGCAGTTCTTC
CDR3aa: CASSGAPVYNEQFF

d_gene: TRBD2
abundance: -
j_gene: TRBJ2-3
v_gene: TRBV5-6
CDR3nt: TGTGCCAGCAGCTTGTCGGTAGCGGGGTCTCTCGGGAGGTATTTT
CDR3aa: CASSLSVAGSLGRYF

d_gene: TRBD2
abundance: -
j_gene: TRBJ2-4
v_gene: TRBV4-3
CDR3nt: TGCGCCAGCAGCCAAGAGAACGGGGGGGCCAAAGGGACCAAAAACATTCAGTACTTC
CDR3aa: CASSQENGGAKGTKNIQYF

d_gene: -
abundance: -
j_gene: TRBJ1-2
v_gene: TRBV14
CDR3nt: TGTGCCAGCAGCCAAGATAGCGTGGGCAGACTCATTTTC
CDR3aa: CASSQDSVGRLIF

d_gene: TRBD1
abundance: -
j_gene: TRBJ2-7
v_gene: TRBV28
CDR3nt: TGTGCCAGCAGTACCGGCGGACAGGGGGCGGGCGAGCAGTACTTC
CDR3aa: CASSTGGQGAGEQYF